The next 19 T cell receptor beta chains were all read from a single sample in a study of T cells in Graves' hyperthyroidism and ophthalmopathy. Regions amplified from RNA transcripts were the TCR beta CDR3 regions. RT-PCR in the first round (using the HTBI primer set) targeted the TCR CDR3. Via MiXCR, TCRdb re-called the multiplex PCR reads, giving one row per CDR3 protein. Among about 600,000 distinct CDR3 sequences, more than 15% were seen once, and the ten largest hold more than 3%. The source material was blood. All receptors come from a woman aged 40 to 49 with Graves' ophthalmopathy.

The rearrangement links TRBV6-5 to TRBJ2-2, with a weak D call TRBD1 (5 bases). The CDR3 loop spans 15 amino acids. Germline V gene lookup returns CDR1 MNHEY and CDR2 SVGAGI. V lost 3 bases to trimming and J lost 3 bases, with 11 bases between them. The CDR3 loop reads CASSYVGRYTGELFF. CDR3 nucleotides: TGTGCCAGCAGTTATGTGGGGCGGTACACCGGGGAGCTGTTTTTT.

This clonotype was observed a handful of times. The CDR3, as DNA: TGTGCCAGCAGTGGAGCGGGGGCGGGAGGGCGAAAAGATACGCAGTATTTT. Translated: CASSGAGAGGRKDTQYF. This rearrangement joins TRBV2 to TRBJ2-3; 9 bases agree with TRBD2. J was trimmed by 5 bases and V by 4 bases; bases with no gene match: 13. Germline V CDR1 and CDR2: SNHLY, FYNNEI. This CDR3 spans 17 amino acids. Complete variable domain (other parts from reference TRBV2 and TRBJ2-3): EPEVTQTPSHQVTQMGQEVILRCVPISNHLYFYWYRQILGQKVEFLVSFYNNEISEKSEIFDDQFSVERPDGSNFTLKIRSTKLEDSAMYFCASSGAGAGGRKDTQYFGPGTRLTVL.

This clonotype showed up many times. J is TRBJ2-7 and V is TRBV7-2, with 8 bases fitting TRBD2. V shed 1 base, J shed 2 bases, and the junction held 1 base outside the gene matches. Looked up from germline, CDR1 is SGHTA and CDR2 is FQGNSA. This CDR3 is 14 amino acids long. CDR3 protein: CASSLDSGTYEQYF. DNA for the CDR3: TGTGCCAGCAGCTTAGATAGCGGGACCTACGAGCAGTACTTC.

This clonotype was detected only a few times. This chain uses TRBV2 with TRBJ2-2; the D gene is possibly TRBD1 (5 bases). This CDR3 contains 14 residues. Trimming left V 6 bases short and J 6 bases short, with 14 bases between. Germline CDR1 SNHLY, CDR2 FYNNEI. The CDR3 region is CASRLLIGAGELFF. CDR3 DNA: TGTGCCAGCAGACTACTCATAGGGGCCGGGGAGCTGTTTTTT.

This clonotype has more than one count but fewer than ten. This chain's CDR3 is CASSKEVTQYF. Written as DNA, the CDR3 is TGTGCCAGCAGTAAGGAAGTTACGCAGTATTTT. This sequence joins TRBV28 and TRBJ2-3; D is ambiguous. The CDR3 runs to 11 residues. V was clipped by 5 bases and J by 8 bases, with 8 bases between them. The V gene's germline CDR1 is MDHEN and CDR2 SYDVKM.

This rearrangement joins TRBV29-1 to TRBJ2-7; TRBD1 matches at 7 bases. There are 14 residues in the CDR3. The V gene's germline CDR1 is SQVTM and CDR2 ANQGSEA. Trimming at V came to 5 bases and at J to 2 bases, leaving 9 bases not matched to a gene. The DNA of the CDR3 is TGCAGCGTTCTTTTGGGACAGACAACCTACGAGCAGTACTTC. Protein: CSVLLGQTTYEQYF.

This clonotype appeared many times. The chain couples TRBV7-9 to TRBJ1-5, with D maybe TRBD1 (5 bases). CDR1 is SEHNR, CDR2 FQNEAQ, per germline (reference sequence). CDR3 length: 15 residues. Trimming shortened V by 3 bases and J by 0 bases, and 9 bases separated the two germline ends. The chain's CDR3 is CASSLGGGSNQPQHF. The CDR3 DNA is TGTGCCAGCAGCTTGGGGGGGGGTAGCAATCAGCCCCAGCATTTT.

Many counts were recorded for this clonotype. The chain has TRBV6-6 and TRBJ2-3; D not resolved. CDR3 length equals 15 residues. V lost 2 bases, J lost 1 base, and 10 bases lay in between. The V gene's germline CDR1 is MNHNY and CDR2 SVGAGI (reference sequence). CDR3 residues: CASSYGGWGTDTQYF. The CDR3 DNA reads TGTGCCAGCAGTTACGGCGGTTGGGGCACAGATACGCAGTATTTT.

Comments on this clonotype: One base away lies a much larger clone, so this may be a sequencing read error. This CDR3 fails to terminate in the conserved phenylalanine or tryptophan, so it likely reflects a read error. The chain recombines TRBV7-3 with TRBJ2-3; D gene uncertain. The CDR3 covers 14 residues. The V gene lost 5 bases and the J gene lost 0 bases, with 9 bases spanning the gap. Germline V gives CDR1 SGHTA, CDR2 FQGTGA. CDR3 sequence (DNA): TGTGCCAGCAGCCCGACTTCTAGCACAGATACGCAGTATTCT. Encoded protein: CASSPTSSTDTQYS.

This clonotype was found a few times. The chain uses TRBV30 and TRBJ1-4; D is possibly TRBD1 (5 bases). The CDR3 runs 13 residues. Germline V CDR1 and CDR2: GTSNPN, SVGIG (reference sequence). V was trimmed by 5 bases and J by 7 bases, leaving 14 bases between them. CDR3 DNA: TGTGCCTGGGAGTGGAAGGGGCTTGAAAAACTGTTTTTT. This codes for CAWEWKGLEKLFF.

This clonotype was counted only a few times. The chain is built from TRBV20-1 and TRBJ2-1; tentatively, D is TRBD1 or TRBD2 (5 bases each). The V gene lost 5 bases and the J gene lost 3 bases, with 14 bases spanning the gap. CDR3 length: 14 amino acids. The germline gives CDR1 DFQATT, CDR2 SNEGSKA (reference sequence). The CDR3 sequence is CSAAGASGYNEQFF. The CDR3 DNA reads as TGCAGTGCTGCCGGGGCTAGTGGCTACAATGAGCAGTTCTTC.

This clonotype came up a few times. The CDR3 bases are TGTGCCAGCAGCTCGGGACAGGGGCCCGCTCAGCCCCAGCATTTT. Protein sequence: CASSSGQGPAQPQHF. J is TRBJ1-5 and V is TRBV5-5, with 10 bases that match TRBD1. V trimming: 3 bases; J trimming: 6 bases; junction bases outside the gene matches: 6. Germline loops: CDR1 SGHKS, CDR2 YYEKEE (reference sequence). The CDR3 spans 15 residues.

CDR3 sequence reads: CATARGGGDTQYF. CDR3 DNA: TGTGCCACCGCCCGTGGCGGGGGAGATACGCAGTATTTT. The J gene is TRBJ2-3, the V gene TRBV24-1, with 7 bases aligning to TRBD2. The length of the CDR3 is 13 residues. The germline V gene encodes CDR1 KGHDR and CDR2 SFDVKD. V shed 9 bases, J shed 5 bases, and the junction held 7 bases outside the gene matches.

This clonotype showed up just a few times. The V and J genes are TRBV20-1 and TRBJ1-4; TRBD1 is a possible D gene (5 bases). The CDR3 is 13 residues long. The germline V and J ends were trimmed by 3 bases and 12 bases, with 17 bases remaining between them. Per the germline V gene, CDR1 is DFQATT and CDR2 is SNEGSKA (reference sequence). The CDR3, as DNA: TGCAGTGCTAGTGTAGGGGTACCGCCGCAACTGTTTTTT. This sequence encodes CSASVGVPPQLFF.

The J gene is TRBJ1-5, the V gene TRBV30; D is unclear. V gave up 5 bases and J gave up 4 bases, with 12 bases separating them. There are 13 residues in the CDR3. Germline V gives CDR1 GTSNPN, CDR2 SVGIG (reference sequence). The CDR3 DNA sequence: TGTGCCTGGGGGGTTTTGGGGAATCAGCCCCAGCATTTT. It is translated as CAWGVLGNQPQHF.

This clonotype was observed at least ten times. The chain recombines TRBV28 with TRBJ2-1; D not resolved. The germline V gene encodes CDR1 MDHEN and CDR2 SYDVKM. This CDR3 is built from 15 residues. V shed 2 bases and J shed 0 bases, with 8 bases lying between them. CDR3 coding DNA: TGTGCCAGCAGTTTAGGCAGGTACTCCTACAATGAGCAGTTCTTC. Its translation is CASSLGRYSYNEQFF. The full variable domain, its missing parts supplied by reference TRBV28 and TRBJ2-1, is DVKVTQSSRYLVKRTGEKVFLECVQDMDHENMFWYRQDPGLGLRLIYFSYDVKMKEKGDIPEGYSVSREKKERFSLILESASTNQTSMYLCASSLGRYSYNEQFFGPGTRLTVL.

The chain has TRBV5-1 and TRBJ2-1; 10 bases fit TRBD2. V gave up 0 bases and J gave up 0 bases; unmatched junction bases: 0. The CDR3 runs 16 residues. CDR1 is SGHRS, CDR2 YFSETQ, per germline. The CDR3 sequence is CASSLGTSGSYNEQFF. CDR3 sequence (DNA): TGCGCCAGCAGCTTGGGGACTAGCGGCTCCTACAATGAGCAGTTCTTC.

The CDR3 region is CASSLAGHRETQYF. In DNA form, the CDR3 reads TGTGCCAGCAGCTTAGCAGGCCACAGGGAGACCCAGTACTTC. The chain joins TRBV7-2 to TRBJ2-5; weak D call: TRBD1 (5 bases). The V and J ends lost 0 bases and 5 bases respectively, with 10 bases between them. Germline V gene lookup returns CDR1 SGHTA and CDR2 FQGNSA. The CDR3 runs 14 residues. Based on the CDR3 plus reference TRBV7-2 and TRBJ2-5, the full variable domain is GAGVSQSPSNKVTEKGKDVELRCDPISGHTALYWYRQSLGQGLEFLIYFQGNSAPDKSGLPSDRFSAERTGGSVSTLTIQRTQQEDSAVYLCASSLAGHRETQYFGPGTRLLVL.

This clonotype was detected only a few times. This sequence joins TRBV6-1 and TRBJ2-3, with D perhaps TRBD1 (8 bases). CDR3 size: 15 residues. The V end was cut by 6 bases, the J end by 4 bases, with 17 bases between. Germline V gene sequence: CDR1 MNHNS, CDR2 SASEGT. CDR3 protein: CASSRGAGGSDTQYF. The CDR3 DNA follows: TGTGCCAGCAGCCGGGGGGCAGGGGGCTCAGATACGCAGTATTTT.